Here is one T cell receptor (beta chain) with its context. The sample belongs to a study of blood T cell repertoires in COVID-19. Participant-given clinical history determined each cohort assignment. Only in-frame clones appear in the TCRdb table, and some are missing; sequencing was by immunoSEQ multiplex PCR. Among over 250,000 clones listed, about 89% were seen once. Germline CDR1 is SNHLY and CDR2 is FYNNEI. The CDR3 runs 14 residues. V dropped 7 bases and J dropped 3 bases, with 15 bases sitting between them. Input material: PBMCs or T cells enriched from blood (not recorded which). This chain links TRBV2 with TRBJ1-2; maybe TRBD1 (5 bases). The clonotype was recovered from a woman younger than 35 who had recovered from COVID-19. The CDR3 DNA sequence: TGTGCCAGCAACCCGTGGGGGGTGGACTATGGCTACACCTTC. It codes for CASNPWGVDYGYTF.